The clone carrying this TCR beta chain was recorded many times. Its antigen is unknown. PCR was performed a second time for roughly 7 to 11 cycles using a sample-barcoded 5' primer and a J-beta primer mix. Each cDNA molecule received a tag from a template-switch adaptor that had 12 random nucleotides. TCRdb itself ran the 5' RACE reads through MiXCR, one entry per CDR3 protein. In the table there are about 590,000 distinct CDR3 sequences, about 30% of which are singletons. This sample is part of a study of blood T cells in healthy people across ages. Points from the study as a whole: Aged donors had fewer naive CD4+ cells and lower diversity than long-lived donors. Lack of knowledge of donor CMV status possibly confounded expanded clonotype changes.

Germline V CDR1 and CDR2: LGHDT, YNNKEL (reference sequence). The CDR3 has 13 residues. V was cut by 2 bases and J by 0 bases, with 5 bases left in between. V and J are TRBV3-1 and TRBJ2-7; D uncertain. The receptor was isolated from a woman older than 75 in good health. Sequencing input: blood. The CDR3 sequence: CASSQLSSYEQYF. The CDR3 DNA sequence: TGTGCCAGCAGCCAACTCAGCTCCTACGAGCAGTACTTC.